This TCR beta chain derives from a study of blood T cells in healthy people across ages. The sample, approximately 10 milliliters of peripheral blood, was drawn from each donor. This clonotype was detected only a few times. For the second PCR, which ran for about 7 to 12 cycles, a sample-barcoded 5' primer and a J-beta primer mix were used. Each sample provided no less than 2.5 million CDR3-containing paired-end reads. TCRdb recomputed calls from the 5' RACE reads with MiXCR, one row per CDR3 protein. In the table there are about 1.1 million distinct CDR3 sequences, around two fifths of which are singletons. Trimming took 3 bases from V and 2 from J; bases not matched to a gene: 5. The CDR3 is made up of 16 amino acids. Germline lookup yields CDR1 DFQATT and CDR2 SNEGSKA (reference sequence).

V is TRBV20-1 and J is TRBJ2-3, with 13 bases fitting TRBD2. Sequenced input: blood. The TCR originated in a young man in good health. CDR3 DNA sequence: TGCAGTGCTAGGACTAGCGGGGGGCCCGACACAGATACGCAGTATTTT. Protein: CSARTSGGPDTDTQYF.